These T cell receptor beta chains were read from a single sample in a study of blood T cells in healthy people across ages. Using its own MiXCR run on the 5' RACE reads, TCRdb lists one record per CDR3 protein. The sample has about 650,000 distinct CDR3 sequences, less than 40% seen once; the top ten hold approximately 15%. Source material: blood. The receptor source for this set is an elderly woman in good health. Each CDR3 is given with its conserved first and last residue. Each record gives: clone size, D gene, J gene, V gene, CDR3 protein, CDR3 DNA. A D gene is named only where the DNA matches it firmly. Some rows mark clone size as missing; the rest say once, few, many or name a class of expanded clone.

>many|-|TRBJ2-3|TRBV15
CATSRARQGGGLAQYF
TGTGCCACCAGCAGGGCGAGACAGGGAGGGGGACTCGCGCAGTATTTT
>many|TRBD1|TRBJ1-1|TRBV5-1
CASSSTGNAEAFF
TGCGCCAGCAGCTCGACAGGGAACGCTGAAGCTTTCTTT
>-|TRBD1|TRBJ2-1|TRBV20-1
CSATPGGNEQFF
TGCAGTGCCACTCCAGGGGGCAATGAGCAGTTCTTC
>many|TRBD1|TRBJ1-1|TRBV11-2
CASAQGGNTEAFF
TGTGCCAGCGCCCAGGGGGGAAACACTGAAGCTTTCTTT
>many|-|TRBJ1-1|TRBV5-1
CASSLGGGGTEAFF
TGCGCCAGCAGCTTGGGGGGGGGAGGAACTGAAGCTTTCTTT
>many|-|TRBJ1-5|TRBV7-2
CASSLGQGPHQPQHF
TGTGCCAGCAGCTTAGGTCAGGGGCCCCATCAGCCCCAGCATTTT
>many|TRBD2|TRBJ2-5|TRBV7-2
CASSLLVAGSSAQYF
TGTGCCAGCAGCTTACTCGTAGCGGGGTCGTCGGCCCAGTACTTC
>many|TRBD1|TRBJ2-7|TRBV5-1
CASSQGTGGSEQYF
TGCGCCAGCAGCCAGGGAACAGGGGGCAGCGAGCAGTACTTC
>-|TRBD2|TRBJ2-3|TRBV5-1
CASSWTSGGAYQRTDTQYF
TGCGCCAGCAGCTGGACTAGCGGGGGGGCCTACCAGCGCACAGATACGCAGTATTTT
>many|-|TRBJ1-2|TRBV7-3
CASSESGAEAHGYTF
TGTGCCAGCAGCGAATCCGGGGCCGAAGCTCATGGCTACACCTTC
>-|-|TRBJ1-3|TRBV2
CASSEIEGVSGNTIYF
TGTGCCAGCAGTGAAATAGAGGGGGTGTCTGGAAACACCATATATTTT
>many|-|TRBJ2-1|TRBV10-3
CAIGDLKYNEQFF
TGTGCCATCGGGGACTTAAAATACAATGAGCAGTTCTTC
>few|TRBD2|TRBJ2-1|TRBV20-1
CSALAGGAYNEQFF
TGCAGTGCACTAGCGGGAGGTGCATACAATGAGCAGTTCTTC
>few|TRBD1|TRBJ2-7|TRBV30
CAWNGAGGAEQYF
TGTGCCTGGAACGGGGCAGGGGGTGCTGAGCAGTACTTC
>many|-|TRBJ2-7|TRBV29-1
CSVLPSSQYF
TGCAGCGTTCTACCCTCCTCACAGTACTTC
>-|-|TRBJ1-2|TRBV30
CAWGHSNYGYTF
TGTGCCTGGGGGCATTCTAACTATGGCTACACCTTC
>many|TRBD2|TRBJ2-5|TRBV2
CASSPGGAGEETQYF
TGTGCCAGCAGCCCCGGGGGAGCGGGGGAAGAGACCCAGTACTTC
>-|-|TRBJ1-1|TRBV7-2
CASSLVLTVNTEAFF
TGTGCCAGCAGCTTAGTCCTGACAGTCAACACTGAAGCTTTCTTT
>-|-|TRBJ1-1|TRBV7-9
CASSLDPPGDTEAFF
TGTGCCAGCAGCTTAGATCCCCCAGGTGACACTGAAGCTTTCTTT
>many|-|TRBJ2-1|TRBV5-1
CASSGAGTTNEQFF
TGCGCCAGCAGCGGCGCCGGGACAACTAATGAGCAGTTCTTC
>-|-|TRBJ1-1|TRBV12-3/TRBV12-4
CASSSPGADRRVYTEAFF
TGTGCCAGCAGTTCCCCCGGAGCCGACAGGAGGGTGTACACTGAAGCTTTCTTT
>-|-|TRBJ2-2|TRBV14
CASSLLTSGTGELFF
TGTGCCAGCAGTTTGTTAACCAGCGGCACCGGGGAGCTGTTTTTT
>many|-|TRBJ2-7|TRBV28
CASSFPPWRLGAYEQYF
TGTGCCAGCAGTTTCCCCCCTTGGCGGTTGGGTGCATACGAGCAGTACTTC
>-|-|TRBJ2-5|TRBV5-1
CASSLEGGALGETQYF
TGCGCCAGCAGCTTGGAAGGGGGGGCCCTAGGAGAGACCCAGTACTTC
>-|TRBD2|TRBJ2-2|TRBV20-1
CSAPGTSGADGELFF
TGCAGTGCACCAGGGACTAGCGGGGCGGACGGGGAGCTGTTTTTT
>-|-|TRBJ2-3|TRBV5-1
CASSLATSSTDTQYF
TGCGCCAGCAGCTTGGCTACCAGTAGCACAGATACGCAGTATTTT
>many|-|TRBJ2-7|TRBV20-1
CSAMPLDRVYEQYF
TGCAGTGCTATGCCCCTGGACAGAGTATACGAGCAGTACTTC
>many|TRBD1|TRBJ2-7|TRBV15
CATSRETGTTYEQYF
TGTGCCACCAGCAGAGAGACAGGGACGACCTACGAGCAGTACTTC
>-|-|TRBJ1-1|TRBV5-5
CASSLTARIENTEAFF
TGTGCCAGCAGCTTGACAGCCCGCATTGAGAACACTGAAGCTTTCTTT
>many|TRBD1|TRBJ2-1|TRBV3-1
CASSQRGPYNEQFF
TGTGCCAGCAGCCAAAGGGGGCCCTACAATGAGCAGTTCTTC
>many|-|TRBJ1-1|TRBV3-1
CASSQLGGTEAFF
TGTGCCAGCAGCCAATTGGGGGGGACTGAAGCTTTCTTT
>-|TRBD1|TRBJ1-5|TRBV20-1
CSASDRDRANQPQHF
TGCAGTGCCTCGGACCGGGACAGGGCCAATCAGCCCCAGCATTTT
>few|-|TRBJ2-5|TRBV2
CASSESPTQYF
TGTGCCAGCAGTGAATCGCCGACCCAGTACTTC
>-|-|TRBJ2-2|TRBV6-5
CASSPVILGTGGELFF
TGTGCCAGCAGCCCCGTCATTTTGGGCACGGGCGGGGAGCTGTTTTTT
>few|-|TRBJ1-1|TRBV5-1
CASSLLREGEAFF
TGCGCCAGCAGCTTGTTGAGGGAGGGGGAAGCTTTCTTT
>-|-|TRBJ1-6|TRBV27
CAGSSNNSPLHF
TGTGCCGGCAGTTCGAATAATTCACCCCTCCACTTT
>many|-|TRBJ1-2|TRBV5-1
CASSFVESSGYTF
TGCGCCAGCAGCTTCGTGGAATCCTCTGGCTACACCTTC
>-|-|TRBJ2-1|TRBV24-1
CATSDPNTRTRSEQFF
TGTGCCACCAGTGACCCTAATACCAGGACAAGGAGTGAGCAGTTCTTC
>many|-|TRBJ1-2|TRBV5-6
CASSHGQFYGYTF
TGTGCCAGCAGCCATGGACAGTTCTATGGCTACACCTTC
>many|-|TRBJ1-2|TRBV12-3/TRBV12-4
CASSPSGTHYGYTF
TGTGCCAGCAGTCCCTCAGGGACCCACTATGGCTACACCTTC
>-|TRBD1|TRBJ1-1|TRBV6-1
CASSEWVQGAEAFF
TGTGCCAGCAGTGAATGGGTCCAGGGGGCTGAAGCTTTCTTT
>many|-|TRBJ2-3|TRBV3-1
CASSQNLGGDTQYF
TGTGCCAGCAGCCAAAACCTTGGGGGGGATACGCAGTATTTT
>-|-|TRBJ1-1|TRBV5-1
CASSLAGEGHTEAFF
TGCGCCAGCAGCTTGGCAGGGGAGGGGCACACTGAAGCTTTCTTT
>-|TRBD1|TRBJ2-7|TRBV4-2
CASGRDRNSYEQYF
TGTGCCAGCGGGCGGGACAGGAACTCCTACGAGCAGTACTTC
>-|TRBD1|TRBJ2-1|TRBV12-3/TRBV12-4
CASSSRGPGTGAGSYNEQFF
TGTGCCAGCAGTTCAAGGGGCCCCGGGACAGGGGCCGGCTCCTACAATGAGCAGTTCTTC
>few|-|TRBJ2-7|TRBV7-9
CASSLSTHEQYF
TGTGCCAGCAGCTTAAGTACCCACGAGCAGTACTTC
>-|-|TRBJ2-3|TRBV20-1
CSARVTIRTDTQYF
TGCAGTGCTAGGGTCACGATACGCACAGATACGCAGTATTTT